This TCR beta chain came from a study of human T cells and chemical hapten exposure. Time point here: patch test 2, 6 weeks after DPC sensitization. Treatment specified: therapeutic diphenylcyclopropenone sensitization with weekly scalp DPC. Unique molecular identifiers were attached to individual cDNA molecules during library preparation. Via MiXCR, TCRdb re-called the RACE reads, giving one row per CDR3 protein. The repertoire consists of about 85,000 distinct CDR3 sequences, with around a tenth occurring once and the leading ten covering around 1.4%. This clonotype was seen a few times. In germline, CDR1 is MNHEY, CDR2 SMNVEV (reference sequence). CDR3 length: 14 amino acids. Trimming removed 7 bases from V and 6 bases from J, with 16 bases in between.

This receptor was obtained from a man aged 18-30 years with alopecia areata. Some clones in this sample may be carry-over from other donors' samples. The chain joins TRBV27 to TRBJ2-1; D is possibly TRBD1 or TRBD2 (5 bases each). The sequenced sample was whole blood, obtained in connection with sensitization to the hapten diphenylcyclopropenone (DPC). Here the CDR3 DNA reads TGTGCCAGCACCAGAGGGACCGGACTCAATGAGCAGTTCTTC. It codes for CASTRGTGLNEQFF.